The next 13 T cell receptor beta chains were all read from a single sample in a study of blood T cell repertoires in COVID-19. The protocol was immunoSEQ multiplex PCR, while the TCRdb copy is restricted to in-frame clones and leaves out a portion. The table lists under 150,000 clones, 79% of them singletons, with roughly 3.5% in the top ten. Sequenced sample: peripheral blood. These receptors all stem from a man in his 60s with acute or convalescent COVID-19.

The rearrangement links TRBV5-8 to TRBJ1-6; possibly TRBD1 for D (6 bases). The CDR3 has 16 amino acids. Germline CDR1 and CDR2: SGHTS and YDEGEE. Trimming cost V 7 bases and J 0 bases, with 14 bases left between them. For the CDR3, the DNA is TGTGCCAGCCCGGGACAACGGAGCTCCTATAATTCACCCCTCCACTTT. Its protein is CASPGQRSSYNSPLHF.

V usage is TRBV5-6 and J usage is TRBJ2-3; 10 nucleotides line up with TRBD1. Germline trimming cut 2 bases from V and 2 bases from J; bases unmatched to any gene: 8. Germline CDR1 is SGHDT and CDR2 is YYEEEE. CDR3 size: 17 residues. The DNA of the CDR3 is TGTGCCAGCAGCTTCTTCCGGACAGGGGGAATCACAGATACGCAGTATTTT. Residues: CASSFFRTGGITDTQYF.

This chain joins TRBV3-1 (or the pseudogene TRBV3-2) and TRBJ2-4; TRBD2 aligns across 14 bases. Germline V gives CDR1 LGHDT, CDR2 YNNKEL (reference sequence). This CDR3 spans 21 amino acids. With V trimmed by 0 bases and J by 3 bases, 13 bases remained unmatched. The CDR3 loop is CASSQDLSGLAGAWDKNIQYF. The CDR3 coding sequence is TGTGCCAGCAGCCAAGATCTTTCGGGACTAGCGGGAGCGTGGGACAAAAACATTCAGTACTTC.

In its sample, this clone was seen once. The chain links TRBV9 to TRBJ2-1; 9 nucleotides line up with TRBD2. The V gene end was trimmed by 2 bases and the J gene end by 9 bases; junction bases not matched to a gene: 12. The CDR3 has 16 residues. The germline gives CDR1 SGDLS, CDR2 YYNGEE. The CDR3 sequence is CASSVSGSTPQSEQFF. CDR3 coding DNA: TGTGCCAGCAGCGTTAGCGGGAGCACCCCACAATCTGAGCAGTTCTTC.

The rearrangement joins TRBV7-2 to TRBJ1-6; TRBD1 might be the D (5 bases). CDR3 size: 15 residues. The V end lost 6 bases, the J end lost 4 bases, and 13 bases lay between the germline ends. Germline CDR1 SGHTA, CDR2 FQGNSA. The CDR3 protein is CASRRQPTYNSPLHF. Here the CDR3 DNA reads TGTGCCAGCAGGCGACAGCCGACTTATAATTCACCCCTCCACTTT.

The chain has TRBV27 and TRBJ1-1; 8 bases fit TRBD1. The germline CDR1 and CDR2 sequences are MNHEY and SMNVEV (reference sequence). This CDR3 is built from 15 residues. Losses at the gene ends were 4 bases for V and 3 bases for J; bases not matched to a gene: 7. The CDR3 nucleotides read TGTGCCAGCAGTTCTCAGGACAGGGTGGACACTGAAGCTTTCTTT. It specifies CASSSQDRVDTEAFF.

The rearrangement links TRBV28 to TRBJ1-6; D is unclear. V was shortened by 8 bases and J by 7 bases, with 15 bases between the two germline ends. Looked up from germline, CDR1 is MDHEN and CDR2 is SYDVKM. The CDR3 is 14 residues long. The chain's CDR3 is CASLTTELNSPLHF. The CDR3 DNA reads as TGTGCCAGCCTAACCACAGAGCTCAATTCACCCCTCCACTTT.

Written as DNA, the CDR3 is TGTGCCAGCAGTTCCGGGGGGTACTCTGGAAACACCATATATTTT. Residues: CASSSGGYSGNTIYF. This chain joins TRBV6-5 and TRBJ1-3, with D maybe TRBD1 (5 bases). Germline V gene lookup returns CDR1 MNHEY and CDR2 SVGAGI. The CDR3 is made up of 15 amino acids. The V end lost 4 bases, the J end lost 0 bases, and 10 bases lay between the germline ends.

This clone was observed a few times. This chain links TRBV5-1 with TRBJ1-4; D is perhaps TRBD1 (5 bases). The CDR3 has 13 amino acids. Germline V gives CDR1 SGHRS, CDR2 YFSETQ. The ends were cut back, 0 bases at V and 8 bases at J, with 8 bases in the middle. The CDR3 nucleotides are TGCGCCAGCAGCTTGGAGGACAAAGAAAAACTGTTTTTT. Translated: CASSLEDKEKLFF.

This chain connects TRBV20-1 to TRBJ2-3; TRBD2 might be the D (6 bases). The V end was cut by 3 bases, the J end by 0 bases, with 10 bases between. This CDR3 is 14 amino acids long. CDR1 DFQATT and CDR2 SNEGSKA come from the germline V gene (reference sequence). The CDR3 sequence is CSASVAASTDTQYF. CDR3 in DNA: TGCAGTGCTAGTGTAGCGGCTAGCACAGATACGCAGTATTTT.

The chain recombines TRBV7-6 with TRBJ2-7; TRBD2 might be the D (5 bases). The CDR3 is 14 amino acids. Trimming removed 1 base at V and 2 bases at J, with 9 bases between. Germline values: CDR1 SGHVS, CDR2 FNYEAQ. This chain's CDR3 is CASSLDGNTYEQYF. The CDR3 bases are TGTGCCAGCAGCTTAGACGGGAATACCTACGAGCAGTACTTC.

This clone has a handful of counts. V gene TRBV4-2 combines with J gene TRBJ1-3; no reliable D call. Germline CDR1 is LGHNA and CDR2 is YNFKEQ. V was cut by 0 bases and J by 0 bases, with 15 bases left in between. The CDR3 has 18 amino acids. The CDR3 DNA follows: TGTGCCAGCAGCCAAGAGCAGGAACTTCTGAGCTCTGGAAACACCATATATTTT. Encoded protein: CASSQEQELLSSGNTIYF.

The chain links TRBV6-6 to TRBJ1-5; 7 nucleotides align to TRBD1. The CDR3 totals 15 residues. Germline V gene lookup returns CDR1 MNHNY and CDR2 SVGAGI (reference sequence). The ends lost 5 bases at V and 2 bases at J; junction bases unmatched: 6. The CDR3 bases are TGTGCCAGCAGTCAGCAGGGGGAGGGCAATCAGCCCCAGCATTTT. This sequence encodes CASSQQGEGNQPQHF.